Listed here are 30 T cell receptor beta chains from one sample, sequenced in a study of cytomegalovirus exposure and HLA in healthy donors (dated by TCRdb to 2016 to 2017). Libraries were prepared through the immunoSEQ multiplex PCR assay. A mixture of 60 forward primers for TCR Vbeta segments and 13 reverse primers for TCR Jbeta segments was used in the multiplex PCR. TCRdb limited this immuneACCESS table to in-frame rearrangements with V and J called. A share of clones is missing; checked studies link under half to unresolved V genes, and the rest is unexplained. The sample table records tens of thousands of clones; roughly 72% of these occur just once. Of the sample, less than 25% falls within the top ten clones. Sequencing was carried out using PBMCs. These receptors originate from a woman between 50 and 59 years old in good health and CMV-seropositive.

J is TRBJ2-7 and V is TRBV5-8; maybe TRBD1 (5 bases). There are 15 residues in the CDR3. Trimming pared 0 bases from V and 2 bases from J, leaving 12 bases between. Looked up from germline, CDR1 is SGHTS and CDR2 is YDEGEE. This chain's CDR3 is CASSLAQGVTYEQYF. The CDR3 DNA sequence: TGTGCCAGCAGCTTGGCGCAGGGTGTAACCTACGAGCAGTACTTC.

CDR3 in amino acids: CASSLTGPDYGYTF. For the CDR3, the DNA is TGTGCCAGCAGCTTGACAGGGCCCGACTATGGCTACACCTTC. This chain uses TRBV7-9 with TRBJ1-2; 7 nucleotides match TRBD1. The V and J ends lost 3 bases and 3 bases, in that order; junction bases with no gene match: 4. There are 14 residues in the CDR3. The germline gives CDR1 SEHNR, CDR2 FQNEAQ (reference sequence).

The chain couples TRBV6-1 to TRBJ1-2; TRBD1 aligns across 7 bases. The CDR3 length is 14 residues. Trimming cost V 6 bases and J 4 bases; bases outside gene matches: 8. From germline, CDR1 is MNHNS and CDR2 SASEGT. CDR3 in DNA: TGTGCCAGCAGATCCCCGACAGGGAGCTATGGCTACACCTTC. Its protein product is CASRSPTGSYGYTF.

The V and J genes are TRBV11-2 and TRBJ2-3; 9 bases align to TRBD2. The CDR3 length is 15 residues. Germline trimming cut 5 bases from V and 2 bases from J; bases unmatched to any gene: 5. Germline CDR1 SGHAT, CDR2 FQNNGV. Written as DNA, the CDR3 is TGTGCCAGCAGCCCTCGGACTAGCGTCACAGATACGCAGTATTTT. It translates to CASSPRTSVTDTQYF.

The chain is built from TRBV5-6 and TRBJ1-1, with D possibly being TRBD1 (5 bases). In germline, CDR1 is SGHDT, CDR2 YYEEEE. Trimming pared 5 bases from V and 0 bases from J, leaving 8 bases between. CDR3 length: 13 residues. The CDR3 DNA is TGTGCCAGCAGATCAGGGATGAACACTGAAGCTTTCTTT. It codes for CASRSGMNTEAFF.

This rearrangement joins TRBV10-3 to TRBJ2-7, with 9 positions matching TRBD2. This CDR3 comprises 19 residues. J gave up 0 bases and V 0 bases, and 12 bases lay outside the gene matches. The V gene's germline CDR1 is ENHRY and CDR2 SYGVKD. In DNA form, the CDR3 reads TGTGCCATCAGTGAGTCCGATACCAATAGCGGGAGCAGCTCCTACGAGCAGTACTTC. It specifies CAISESDTNSGSSSYEQYF.

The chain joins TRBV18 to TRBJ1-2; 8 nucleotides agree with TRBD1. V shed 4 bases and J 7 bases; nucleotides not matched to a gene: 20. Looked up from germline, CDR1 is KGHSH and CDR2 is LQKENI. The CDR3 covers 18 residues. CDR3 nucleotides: TGTGCCAGCTCACGAACCGGACAGGGTGGAGAATATCAAGGTGGCTACACCTTC. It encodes CASSRTGQGGEYQGGYTF.

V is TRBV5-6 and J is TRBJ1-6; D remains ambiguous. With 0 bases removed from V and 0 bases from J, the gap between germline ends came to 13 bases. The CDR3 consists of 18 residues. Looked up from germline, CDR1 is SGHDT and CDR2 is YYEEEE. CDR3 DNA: TGTGCCAGCAGCTTGGCCGCGTCGGGGAGCTCCTATAATTCACCCCTCCACTTT. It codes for CASSLAASGSSYNSPLHF.

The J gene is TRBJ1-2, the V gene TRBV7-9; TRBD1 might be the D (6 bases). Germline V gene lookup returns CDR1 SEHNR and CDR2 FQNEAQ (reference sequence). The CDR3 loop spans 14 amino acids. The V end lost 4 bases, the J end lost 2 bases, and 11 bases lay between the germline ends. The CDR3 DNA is TGTGCCAGCAGCTCAGTTACAGGGAACTATGGCTACACCTTC. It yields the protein CASSSVTGNYGYTF.

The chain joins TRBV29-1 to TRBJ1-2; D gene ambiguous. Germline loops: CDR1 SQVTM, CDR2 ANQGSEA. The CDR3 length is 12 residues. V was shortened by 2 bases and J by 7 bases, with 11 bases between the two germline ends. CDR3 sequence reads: CSVETSGGGYTF. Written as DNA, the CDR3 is TGCAGCGTTGAAACAAGCGGTGGTGGCTACACCTTC.

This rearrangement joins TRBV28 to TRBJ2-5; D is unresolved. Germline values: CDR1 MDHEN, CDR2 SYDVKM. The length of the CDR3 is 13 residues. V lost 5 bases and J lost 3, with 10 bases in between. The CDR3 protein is CASSPAPEETQYF. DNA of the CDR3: TGTGCCAGCAGTCCCGCCCCGGAAGAGACCCAGTACTTC.

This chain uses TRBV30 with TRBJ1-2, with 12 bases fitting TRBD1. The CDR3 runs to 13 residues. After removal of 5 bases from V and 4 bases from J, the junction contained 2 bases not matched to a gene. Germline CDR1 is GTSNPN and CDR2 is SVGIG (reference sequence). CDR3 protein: CAWGTGGFYGYTF. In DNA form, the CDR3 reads TGTGCCTGGGGGACAGGGGGCTTCTATGGCTACACCTTC.

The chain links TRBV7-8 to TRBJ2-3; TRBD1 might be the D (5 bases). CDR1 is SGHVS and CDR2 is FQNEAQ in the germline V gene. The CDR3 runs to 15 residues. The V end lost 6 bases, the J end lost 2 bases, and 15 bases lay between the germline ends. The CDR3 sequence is CASSLRQIFTDTQYF. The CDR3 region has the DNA TGTGCCAGCAGTTTAAGACAGATCTTCACAGATACGCAGTATTTT.

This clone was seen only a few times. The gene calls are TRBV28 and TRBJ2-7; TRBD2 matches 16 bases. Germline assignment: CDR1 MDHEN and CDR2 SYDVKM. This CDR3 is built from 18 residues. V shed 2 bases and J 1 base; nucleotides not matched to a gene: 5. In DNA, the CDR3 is TGTGCCAGCAGTTTACAGGGACTAGCGGGAGGGCCTTCCTACGAGCAGTACTTC. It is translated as CASSLQGLAGGPSYEQYF.

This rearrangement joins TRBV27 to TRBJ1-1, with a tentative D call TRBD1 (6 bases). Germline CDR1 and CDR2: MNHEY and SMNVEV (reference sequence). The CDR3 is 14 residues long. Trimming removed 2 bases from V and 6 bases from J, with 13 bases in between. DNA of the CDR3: TGTGCCAGCAGTTTAGGGGGCAAGGTGTCTGAAGCTTTCTTT. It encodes CASSLGGKVSEAFF.

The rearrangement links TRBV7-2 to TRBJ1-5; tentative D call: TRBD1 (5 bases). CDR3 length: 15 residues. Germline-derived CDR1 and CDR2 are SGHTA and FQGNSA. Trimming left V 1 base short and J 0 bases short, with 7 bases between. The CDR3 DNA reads TGTGCCAGCAGCTTAGGGGGGGGTAGCAATCAGCCCCAGCATTTT. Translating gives CASSLGGGSNQPQHF.

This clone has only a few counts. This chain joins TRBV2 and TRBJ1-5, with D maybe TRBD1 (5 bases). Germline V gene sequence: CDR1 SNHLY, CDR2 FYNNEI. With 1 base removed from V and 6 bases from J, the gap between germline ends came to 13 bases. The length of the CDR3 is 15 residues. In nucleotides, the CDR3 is TGTGCCAGCAGTGAAGGGATGCAGGGCGGTCAGCCCCAGCATTTT. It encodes CASSEGMQGGQPQHF.

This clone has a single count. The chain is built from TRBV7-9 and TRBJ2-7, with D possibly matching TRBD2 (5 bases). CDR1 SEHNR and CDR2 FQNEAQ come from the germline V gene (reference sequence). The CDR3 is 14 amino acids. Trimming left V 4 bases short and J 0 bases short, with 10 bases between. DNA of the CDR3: TGTGCCAGCAGCTCAAGGACTGGCTCCTACGAGCAGTACTTC. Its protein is CASSSRTGSYEQYF.

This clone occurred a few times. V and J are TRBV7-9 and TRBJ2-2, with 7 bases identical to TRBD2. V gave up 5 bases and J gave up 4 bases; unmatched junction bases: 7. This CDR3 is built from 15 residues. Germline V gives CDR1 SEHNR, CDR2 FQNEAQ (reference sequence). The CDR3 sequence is CASSPSGIGTGELFF. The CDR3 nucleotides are TGTGCCAGCAGCCCGAGCGGGATCGGCACCGGGGAGCTGTTTTTT.

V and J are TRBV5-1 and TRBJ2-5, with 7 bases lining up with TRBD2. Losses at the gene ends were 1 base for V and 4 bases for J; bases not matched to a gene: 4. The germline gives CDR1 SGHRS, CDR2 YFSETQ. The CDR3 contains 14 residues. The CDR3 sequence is CASSLSGEGETQYF. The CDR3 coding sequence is TGCGCCAGCAGCTTGTCGGGGGAGGGAGAGACCCAGTACTTC.

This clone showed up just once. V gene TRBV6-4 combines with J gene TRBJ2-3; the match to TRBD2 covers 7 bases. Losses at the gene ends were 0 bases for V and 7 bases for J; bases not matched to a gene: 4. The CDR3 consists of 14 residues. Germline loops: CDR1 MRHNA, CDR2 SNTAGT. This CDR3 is CASSDSGEGNTQYF. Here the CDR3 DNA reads TGTGCCAGCAGTGACTCGGGGGAGGGTAATACGCAGTATTTT.

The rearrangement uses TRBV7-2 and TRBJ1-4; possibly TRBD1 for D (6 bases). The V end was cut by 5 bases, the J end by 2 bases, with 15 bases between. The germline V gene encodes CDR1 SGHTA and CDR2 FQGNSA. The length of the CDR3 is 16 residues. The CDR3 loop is CASSLKTGPTNEKLFF. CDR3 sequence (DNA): TGTGCCAGCAGCCTAAAAACAGGGCCGACTAATGAAAAACTGTTTTTT.

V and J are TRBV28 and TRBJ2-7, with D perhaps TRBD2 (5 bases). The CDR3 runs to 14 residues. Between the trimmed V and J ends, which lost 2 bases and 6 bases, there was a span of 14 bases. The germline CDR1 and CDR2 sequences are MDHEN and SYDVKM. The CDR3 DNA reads TGTGCCAGCAGTTTACGAACTAGATATGGCGAGCAGTACTTC. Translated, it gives CASSLRTRYGEQYF.

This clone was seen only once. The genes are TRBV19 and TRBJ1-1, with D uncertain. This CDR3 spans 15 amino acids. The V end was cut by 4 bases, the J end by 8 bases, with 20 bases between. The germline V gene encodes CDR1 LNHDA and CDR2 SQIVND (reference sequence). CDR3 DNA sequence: TGTGCCAGTAGTACCGCCAGGCGATCCCGCGCGGAAGCTTTCTTT. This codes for CASSTARRSRAEAFF.

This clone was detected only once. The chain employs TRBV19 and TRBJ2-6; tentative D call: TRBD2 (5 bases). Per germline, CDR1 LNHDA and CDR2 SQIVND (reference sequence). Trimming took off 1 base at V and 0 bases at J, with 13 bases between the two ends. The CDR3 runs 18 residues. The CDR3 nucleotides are TGTGCCAGTAGTATAGGAGGGATTCCTAACTCTGGGGCCAACGTCCTGACTTTC. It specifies CASSIGGIPNSGANVLTF.

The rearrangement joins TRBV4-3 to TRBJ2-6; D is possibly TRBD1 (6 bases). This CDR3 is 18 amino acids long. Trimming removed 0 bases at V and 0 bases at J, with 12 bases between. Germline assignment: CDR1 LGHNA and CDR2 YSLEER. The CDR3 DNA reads TGCGCCAGCAGCCAAGATTCCAGGGGTTTCTCTGGGGCCAACGTCCTGACTTTC. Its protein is CASSQDSRGFSGANVLTF.

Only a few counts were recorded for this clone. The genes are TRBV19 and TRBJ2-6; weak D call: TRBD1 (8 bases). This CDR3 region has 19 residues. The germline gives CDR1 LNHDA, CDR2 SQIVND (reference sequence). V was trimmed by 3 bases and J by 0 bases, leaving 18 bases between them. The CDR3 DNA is TGTGCCAGTAGTATTCGGACAGGGACTACACACTCTGGGGCCAACGTCCTGACTTTC. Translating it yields CASSIRTGTTHSGANVLTF.

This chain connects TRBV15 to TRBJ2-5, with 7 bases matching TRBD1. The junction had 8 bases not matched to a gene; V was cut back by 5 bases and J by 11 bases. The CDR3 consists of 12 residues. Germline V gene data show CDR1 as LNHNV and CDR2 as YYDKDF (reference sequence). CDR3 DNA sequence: TGTGCCACCAGCCGTAACCAGGGGGAGCAGTACTTC. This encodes CATSRNQGEQYF. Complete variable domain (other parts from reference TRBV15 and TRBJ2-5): DAMVIQNPRYQVTQFGKPVTLSCSQTLNHNVMYWYQQKSSQAPKLLFHYYDKDFNNEADTPDNFQSRRPNTSFCFLDIRSPGLGDTAMYLCATSRNQGEQYFGPGTRLLVL.

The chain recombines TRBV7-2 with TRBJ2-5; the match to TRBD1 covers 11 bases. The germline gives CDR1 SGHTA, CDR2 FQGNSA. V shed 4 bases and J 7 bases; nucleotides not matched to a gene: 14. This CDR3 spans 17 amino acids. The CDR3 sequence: CASSSVSGTGGLGTQYF. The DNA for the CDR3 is TGTGCCAGCAGCTCGGTGTCCGGGACAGGGGGTTTAGGGACCCAGTACTTC.

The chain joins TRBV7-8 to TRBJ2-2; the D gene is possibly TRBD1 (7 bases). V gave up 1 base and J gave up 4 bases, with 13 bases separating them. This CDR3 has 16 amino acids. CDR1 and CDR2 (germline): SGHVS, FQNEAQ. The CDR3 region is CASSLVNRGLTGELFF. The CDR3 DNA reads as TGTGCCAGCAGCTTAGTGAACAGGGGACTCACCGGGGAGCTGTTTTTT.